The 6 T cell receptor beta chains presented below share a single source sample, sequenced in a study of CD8+ T cells in alopecia areata (dated by TCRdb to 2017 to 2018). The time point label, read with the paper, signifies: baseline before oral tofacitinib. The protocol used for the library was the immunoSEQ multiplex PCR assay. For TCR sequencing, RNA was extracted from every sample and reverse transcribed into cDNA to serve as template. The immuneACCESS repertoire file appears here via TCRdb, limited to in-frame rearrangements. These files lack a portion of the clones; in checked studies, under half of the deficit traces to unresolved V genes, and the cause of the others is not known. Counted in this sample were about 180,000 clones; 59% of them appeared once. The ten largest account for roughly 14% of the sample. The sequencing here drew on CD4+ T cells sorted from blood, taken at week 0. The source of these receptors is a human donor with alopecia areata.

This chain joins TRBV5-1 and TRBJ2-7; 8 positions match TRBD1. There are 14 residues in the CDR3. Germline V gives CDR1 SGHRS, CDR2 YFSETQ. J gave up 3 bases and V 0 bases, and 2 bases lay outside the gene matches. The CDR3, as DNA: TGCGCCAGCAGCTTGGGCAGGGGGCTCTACGAGCAGTACTTC. This sequence encodes CASSLGRGLYEQYF.

The chain combines TRBV7-9 with TRBJ1-1; D remains ambiguous. The CDR3 has 14 amino acids. Trimming cost V 2 bases and J 4 bases, with 11 bases left between them. Germline assignment: CDR1 SEHNR and CDR2 FQNEAQ (reference sequence). CDR3 in amino acids: CASSLRERTTEAFF. The CDR3 DNA reads TGTGCCAGCAGCTTACGGGAAAGAACCACTGAAGCTTTCTTT.

V gene TRBV29-1 combines with J gene TRBJ1-2; TRBD1 matches 9 bases. V was pared by 3 bases and J by 3 bases, with 8 bases of the junction left unmatched. Germline V gene data show CDR1 as SQVTM and CDR2 as ANQGSEA. This CDR3 is built from 15 residues. CDR3 bases: TGCAGCGTTGATCCCACAGGGGGCCAAGACTATGGCTACACCTTC. Translation: CSVDPTGGQDYGYTF. Using reference TRBV29-1 and TRBJ1-2 for the parts outside the CDR3, the full variable domain is SAVISQKPSRDICQRGTSLTIQCQVDSQVTMMFWYRQQPGQSLTLIATANQGSEATYESGFVIDKFPISRPNLTFSTLTVSNMSPEDSSIYLCSVDPTGGQDYGYTFGSGTRLTVV.

The rearrangement joins TRBV30 to TRBJ1-2; D is ambiguous. The length of the CDR3 is 14 residues. Trimming removed 3 bases at V and 4 bases at J, with 15 bases between. Germline assignment: CDR1 GTSNPN and CDR2 SVGIG (reference sequence). The CDR3 sequence is CAWREHNEGYGYTF. CDR3 in DNA: TGTGCCTGGAGAGAACATAACGAAGGCTATGGCTACACCTTC.

This rearrangement joins TRBV30 to TRBJ2-7; D perhaps matches TRBD1 (5 bases). Germline V gives CDR1 GTSNPN, CDR2 SVGIG (reference sequence). V lost 1 base and J 3 bases, leaving 7 bases between the germline ends. CDR3 length: 12 residues. This CDR3 reads CAWSEQGYEQYF. CDR3 nucleotide sequence: TGTGCCTGGAGTGAGCAGGGCTACGAGCAGTACTTC.

This chain uses TRBV29-1 with TRBJ1-1; D possibly corresponds to TRBD1 (5 bases). Germline-derived CDR1 and CDR2 are SQVTM and ANQGSEA. The length of the CDR3 is 11 residues. The V gene lost 3 bases and the J gene lost 11 bases, with 13 bases spanning the gap. CDR3 nucleotides: TGCAGCGTTGAGGGACTCGGCGGGGCTTTCTTT. This gives the protein CSVEGLGGAFF.